This T cell receptor (beta chain) stems from a study of Graves' ophthalmopathy and Graves' hyperthyroidism. The study's findings and limits: Its predictions of ophthalmopathy progression gave the model 60% to 71% sensitivity and 72.22% specificity. Blood contained most expanded thyroid clonotypes exceeding 0.001 frequency.

Excluded: other autoimmune disease, uncontrolled infection, pregnancy or lactation. Isolation of PBMCs was performed using about 9 ml of fresh peripheral blood. Amplified TCR beta CDR3 regions were obtained using RNA transcripts as template. First-round RT-PCR relied on HTBI primers, and a second-round multiplex PCR came next. TCRdb reprocessed the multiplex PCR reads with MiXCR, giving one entry per CDR3 protein. The sample has roughly 380,000 distinct CDR3 sequences; approximately 15% are singletons. V lost 3 bases and J lost 5; bases outside the gene matches: 9. The CDR3 runs to 15 residues. Germline V lookup: CDR1 MGHRA, CDR2 YSYEKL. As regards this clonotype: Its antigen is as yet unknown.

The sequenced sample consisted of peripheral blood. This chain connects TRBV4-1 to TRBJ1-2, with 7 bases identical to TRBD1. The sequence was obtained from a woman younger than 35 with stable Graves' hyperthyroidism. The CDR3 loop reads CASSQGEGAKYGYTF. Here the CDR3 DNA reads TGCGCCAGCAGCCAGGGCGAGGGGGCGAAGTATGGCTACACCTTC.